The 21 T cell receptor beta chains below were found in one sample sequenced in a study of response to subunit inactivated influenza vaccine. TCRdb passed the RT-PCR reads through MiXCR, listing each CDR3 protein once. The sample holds more than 450,000 distinct CDR3 sequences, about 11% seen once. The same sample was also studied in work on T cells expressing NK-cell markers. This second study says: Beta-chain TCR cDNA was generated via 5'RACE template switching with UMIs.

Sequenced material: PBMCs from blood, taken on the day of vaccination. Receptor source: a man over 45 who received an inactivated influenza vaccine.

This clonotype was recorded a few times. The chain links TRBV28 to TRBJ1-5; TRBD1 matches 9 bases. Trimming cost V 4 bases and J 6 bases; bases outside gene matches: 4. The CDR3 has 14 residues. The V gene's germline CDR1 is MDHEN and CDR2 SYDVKM. Written as DNA, the CDR3 is TGTGCCAGCAGTTCCACAGGGGGCCTTCAGCCCCAGCATTTT. This gives the protein CASSSTGGLQPQHF.

The rearrangement joins TRBV2 to TRBJ1-3; D gene ambiguous. Germline V gene lookup returns CDR1 SNHLY and CDR2 FYNNEI. CDR3 length: 15 residues. V lost 4 bases and J 1 base, leaving 11 bases between the germline ends. CDR3: CASSVETLSGNTIYF. The CDR3 DNA follows: TGTGCCAGCAGTGTGGAGACACTTTCTGGAAACACCATATATTTT.

This clonotype was seen a few times. The chain couples TRBV18 to TRBJ2-5, with unresolved D. From germline, CDR1 is KGHSH and CDR2 LQKENI. Trimming removed 0 bases from V and 2 bases from J, with 13 bases in between. The CDR3 sequence is 16 residues long. CDR3 protein: CASSPPRAQAQETQYF. The DNA for the CDR3 is TGTGCCAGCTCACCACCGAGAGCTCAAGCGCAAGAGACCCAGTACTTC.

The chain links TRBV29-1 to TRBJ2-4; D gene ambiguous. The length of the CDR3 is 11 residues. Germline values: CDR1 SQVTM, CDR2 ANQGSEA. The V gene lost 1 base and the J gene lost 3 bases, with 1 base spanning the gap. CDR3 loop: CSVEVKNIQYF. CDR3 DNA: TGCAGCGTTGAAGTCAAAAACATTCAGTACTTC.

The rearrangement links TRBV6-5 to TRBJ2-7; D is unresolved. This CDR3 has 14 amino acids. The ends were cut back, 2 bases at V and 3 bases at J, with 11 bases in the middle. Germline V lookup: CDR1 MNHEY, CDR2 SVGAGI. This chain's CDR3 is CASSYRPASYEQYF. In DNA form, the CDR3 reads TGTGCCAGCAGTTACAGGCCTGCGAGCTACGAGCAGTACTTC.

In this sample, this clonotype turned up a few times. The chain combines TRBV7-3 with TRBJ2-1; unclear D gene. CDR1 is SGHTA, CDR2 FQGTGA, per germline. V dropped 1 base and J dropped 10 bases, with 8 bases sitting between them. The CDR3 sequence is 12 residues long. Written as DNA, the CDR3 is TGTGCCAGCAGCTTAAGATCCGGAGAGCAGTTCTTC. Translated: CASSLRSGEQFF.

The chain combines TRBV20-1 with TRBJ2-7; 7 nucleotides match TRBD1. Germline lookup yields CDR1 DFQATT and CDR2 SNEGSKA (reference sequence). V dropped 1 base and J dropped 6; count of bases not matched to a gene: 9. There are 14 residues in the CDR3. CDR3: CSARVGGADTEQYF. The CDR3 DNA follows: TGCAGTGCTAGAGTAGGGGGCGCCGATACCGAGCAGTACTTC.

The chain links TRBV12-3 or TRBV12-4 to TRBJ2-3, with D perhaps matching TRBD1 or TRBD2 (5 bases each). The ends were cut back, 4 bases at V and 8 bases at J, with 10 bases in the middle. CDR3 length equals 12 residues. CDR3 sequence: CASSSGRPTQYF. The CDR3 region has the DNA TGTGCCAGCAGTTCGGGGCGCCCTACGCAGTATTTT.

This clonotype was detected many times. CDR3 nucleotides: TGCGCCAGCAGCTTGATCCAGGACTATGGCTACACCTTC. Translation: CASSLIQDYGYTF. This sequence joins TRBV5-1 and TRBJ1-2, with unresolved D. This CDR3 is built from 13 residues. Germline loops: CDR1 SGHRS, CDR2 YFSETQ. V lost 1 base and J lost 3, with 7 bases in between.

This clonotype was picked up a small number of times. The rearrangement joins TRBV4-2 to TRBJ2-5; 8 nucleotides align to TRBD1. The CDR3 contains 16 residues. The trim removed 0 bases at V and 5 bases at J, leaving 8 bases unmatched. Germline CDR1 is LGHNA and CDR2 is YNFKEQ. The CDR3, as DNA: TGTGCCAGCAGCCAAGATCAGGCAGGGGGCCCGGAGACCCAGTACTTC. It translates to CASSQDQAGGPETQYF.

This clonotype appeared a single time. The chain uses TRBV5-1 and TRBJ2-4; 7 positions match TRBD2. The ends lost 2 bases at V and 3 bases at J; junction bases unmatched: 8. The germline V gene encodes CDR1 SGHRS and CDR2 YFSETQ. The length of the CDR3 is 16 residues. The CDR3 nucleotides read TGCGCCAGCAGCTTTACATACGGGGGGAACAAAAACATTCAGTACTTC. Protein: CASSFTYGGNKNIQYF.

This clonotype has more than one count but fewer than ten. V is TRBV20-1 and J is TRBJ2-2, with TRBD1 matching over 10 bases. This CDR3 has 17 residues. V lost 0 bases and J lost 1; bases outside the gene matches: 5. Per germline, CDR1 DFQATT and CDR2 SNEGSKA (reference sequence). The CDR3 nucleotides read TGCAGTGCTAGAGACCGGGACAGGGGTTGGAACACCGGGGAGCTGTTTTTT. It encodes CSARDRDRGWNTGELFF.

The rearrangement joins TRBV28 to TRBJ2-7; 11 nucleotides align to TRBD2. CDR3 length: 15 residues. Germline lookup yields CDR1 MDHEN and CDR2 SYDVKM. Unmatched junction bases numbered 12, after V lost 7 bases and J lost 7 bases. CDR3 sequence reads: CASTPVLAGGMEQYF. The CDR3 nucleotides read TGTGCCAGCACCCCGGTCCTAGCGGGAGGTATGGAGCAGTACTTC.

The chain joins TRBV30 to TRBJ2-3; 7 nucleotides line up with TRBD2. V lost 5 bases, J lost 1 base, and 6 bases stayed unmatched. The V gene's germline CDR1 is GTSNPN and CDR2 SVGIG (reference sequence). The CDR3 has 14 amino acids. Written as DNA, the CDR3 is TGTGCCTGGGCAGTCCGGGGGGGCACAGATACGCAGTATTTT. Translation: CAWAVRGGTDTQYF.

There are a few counts of this clonotype. The chain combines TRBV29-1 with TRBJ2-4; D unclear. The CDR3 runs to 13 residues. V lost 2 bases to trimming and J lost 1 base, with 6 bases between them. Germline V gene data show CDR1 as SQVTM and CDR2 as ANQGSEA. The DNA for the CDR3 is TGCAGCGTTGAAAGGGATGCCAAAAACATTCAGTACTTC. Its protein product is CSVERDAKNIQYF.

This clonotype was seen ten or more times. CDR3 protein: CASSSGTGELFF. In nucleotides, the CDR3 is TGTGCCAGCTCATCCGGTACCGGGGAGCTGTTTTTT. The chain couples TRBV18 to TRBJ2-2, with D hard to call. This CDR3 region has 12 residues. In germline, CDR1 is KGHSH, CDR2 LQKENI. Trimming stripped 5 bases from V and 5 bases from J, with 6 bases between.

This clonotype was counted between two and nine times. The V call is TRBV4-2, the J call TRBJ1-1; no reliable D call. The CDR3 contains 16 residues. Germline CDR1 reads LGHNA; CDR2 reads YNFKEQ. The V end was cut by 1 base, the J end by 3 bases, with 15 bases between. The CDR3 DNA reads as TGTGCCAGCAGCCAAGGGCCCGGACTCGGGTACACTGAAGCTTTCTTT. Translating it yields CASSQGPGLGYTEAFF.

The rearrangement joins TRBV14 to TRBJ2-7; a possible D gene is TRBD1 (5 bases). Germline lookup yields CDR1 SGHDN and CDR2 FVKESK. The CDR3 consists of 14 residues. V was clipped by 4 bases and J by 9 bases, with 19 bases between them. CDR3 region: CASSRAGQSWGQYF. The CDR3 nucleotides read TGTGCCAGCAGCCGGGCCGGACAAAGCTGGGGGCAGTACTTC. The variable domain in full, with the rest retrieved from reference TRBV14 and TRBJ2-7, is EAGVTQFPSHSVIEKGQTVTLRCDPISGHDNLYWYRRVMGKEIKFLLHFVKESKQDESGMPNNRFLAERTGGTYSTLKVQPAELEDSGVYFCASSRAGQSWGQYFGPGTRLTVT.

This clonotype was observed at least ten times. The rearrangement uses TRBV15 and TRBJ1-4; D not resolved. Germline CDR1 is LNHNV and CDR2 is YYDKDF (reference sequence). Trimming pared 3 bases from V and 5 bases from J, leaving 10 bases between. This CDR3 spans 14 amino acids. CDR3 sequence reads: CATSSNGRNEKLFF. The CDR3 DNA follows: TGTGCCACCAGCAGTAACGGCCGGAATGAAAAACTGTTTTTT.

This clonotype was counted only a few times. This chain uses TRBV18 with TRBJ2-5; a weak D match, TRBD2 (5 bases). The germline V and J ends were trimmed by 6 bases and 1 base, with 18 bases remaining between them. Germline CDR1 KGHSH, CDR2 LQKENI. CDR3 length: 16 amino acids. In DNA, the CDR3 is TGTGCCAGCTCCCTCGGGGTCCCAGGCGTCCAAGAGACCCAGTACTTC. Residues: CASSLGVPGVQETQYF.

This clonotype was observed a handful of times. The chain couples TRBV6-1 to TRBJ2-3, with 14 positions matching TRBD2. The length of the CDR3 is 18 residues. Germline loops: CDR1 MNHNS, CDR2 SASEGT. The V segment lost 5 bases and the J segment 0 bases; nucleotides outside the gene matches: 7. CDR3 coding DNA: TGTGCCAGCAGTCGGCGACTAGCGGGGGGGCGGAGCACAGATACGCAGTATTTT. Translated, it gives CASSRRLAGGRSTDTQYF.